Below are 24 T cell receptor beta chains sequenced from a single sample in a study of regulatory T cells in long-lasting Graves disease. Arm-PCR of CDR3 regions with iRepertoire HTBI primers generated TCR beta libraries. TCRdb re-analysed the multiplex PCR reads in MiXCR, keeping a single row per CDR3 protein. The table includes around 300,000 distinct CDR3 sequences, approximately 20% detected once. Regarding time point: persistent/refractory GD, antithyroid drugs over 5 years with positive TRAb. TCR sequences were obtained from RNA taken from PBMCs. The material was peripheral blood mononuclear cells (PBMCs), obtained when the disease was refractory, from a patient treated with antithyroid drugs. The source is a female donor with Graves disease.

This clonotype was seen more than once but under ten times. The rearrangement uses TRBV3-2 and TRBJ2-2; the table names TRBD1, a call not compared with the DNA. TRBV3-2 is a pseudogene locus. The CDR3 covers 19 residues. The DNA for the CDR3 is TGTGCCAGCAGCCAAGTGAGGGACAGGGGACATGAGAACACCGGGGAGCTGTTTTTT. Encoded protein: CASSQVRDRGHENTGELFF.

This clonotype was seen a few times. The chain employs TRBV4-3 and TRBJ1-2, with D possibly being TRBD1 (6 bases). CDR3 size: 15 residues. The germline V gene encodes CDR1 LGHNA and CDR2 YSLEER. V was pared by 2 bases and J by 3 bases, with 13 bases between. CDR3 coding DNA: TGCGCCAGCAGCCAATCCCGGGACACCGACTATGGCTACACCTTC. Amino acid sequence: CASSQSRDTDYGYTF.

This clonotype showed up many times. The V gene is TRBV28, the J gene TRBJ2-7, with TRBD2 matching 7 bases. Trimming at V came to 5 bases and at J to 3 bases, leaving 10 bases not matched to a gene. Germline CDR1 and CDR2: MDHEN and SYDVKM. This CDR3 comprises 15 residues. The CDR3 protein is CASSGPRAGIYEQYF. The DNA for the CDR3 is TGTGCCAGCAGTGGCCCCAGAGCGGGAATCTACGAGCAGTACTTC.

At least ten counts were recorded for this clonotype. The rearrangement uses TRBV28 and TRBJ1-1; D is uncertain. This CDR3 spans 13 amino acids. Trimming took off 6 bases at V and 1 base at J, with 9 bases between the two ends. Germline-derived CDR1 and CDR2 are MDHEN and SYDVKM. CDR3 sequence (DNA): TGTGCCAGCAGCGAAACCGAGAACACTGAAGCTTTCTTT. It translates to CASSETENTEAFF.

The chain joins TRBV18 to TRBJ2-1, with 12 positions matching TRBD2. From germline, CDR1 is KGHSH and CDR2 LQKENI. There are 15 residues in the CDR3. J gave up 10 bases and V 2 bases, and 6 bases lay outside the gene matches. The CDR3: CASSPKLAGGQEQFF. In DNA, the CDR3 is TGTGCCAGCTCACCAAAACTAGCGGGAGGACAGGAGCAGTTCTTC. Full variable domain (rest looked up from reference TRBV18 and TRBJ2-1): NAGVMQNPRHLVRRRGQEARLRCSPMKGHSHVYWYRQLPEEGLKFMVYLQKENIIDESGMPKERFSAEFPKEGPSILRIQQVVRGDSAAYFCASSPKLAGGQEQFFGPGTRLTVL.

In this sample, this clonotype turned up a few times. This chain uses TRBV5-4 with TRBJ1-1; possibly TRBD1 for D (6 bases). The CDR3 consists of 15 residues. V was trimmed by 2 bases and J by 3 bases, leaving 14 bases between them. Germline-derived CDR1 and CDR2 are SGHNT and YYREEE (reference sequence). CDR3 DNA sequence: TGTGCCAGCAGCTTTTGGGGGCAGGTTGACACTGAAGCTTTCTTT. Translation gives CASSFWGQVDTEAFF.

This clonotype was recorded at least ten times. The CDR3 region has the DNA TGTGCCAGCAGCCAAGATCGGGGGATGTGGACTGAAGCTTTCTTT. It is translated as CASSQDRGMWTEAFF. V and J are TRBV14 and TRBJ1-1; D possibly corresponds to TRBD1 (5 bases). The ends were cut back, 0 bases at V and 5 bases at J, with 13 bases in the middle. The CDR3 has 15 amino acids. The V gene's germline CDR1 is SGHDN and CDR2 FVKESK. The whole variable domain, remainder taken from reference TRBV14 and TRBJ1-1, is EAGVTQFPSHSVIEKGQTVTLRCDPISGHDNLYWYRRVMGKEIKFLLHFVKESKQDESGMPNNRFLAERTGGTYSTLKVQPAELEDSGVYFCASSQDRGMWTEAFFGQGTRLTVV.

This clonotype was seen many times. The chain couples TRBV15 to TRBJ2-7; TRBD1 aligns across 9 bases. The V gene's germline CDR1 is LNHNV and CDR2 YYDKDF (reference sequence). Trimming took 0 bases from V and 4 from J; bases not matched to a gene: 7. The CDR3 consists of 16 residues. CDR3 amino acids: CATSRDRGTGIYEQYF. DNA of the CDR3: TGTGCCACCAGCAGAGATCGGGGGACAGGGATATACGAGCAGTACTTC.

This clonotype has a handful of counts. The chain joins TRBV14 to TRBJ2-2; TRBD2 is a possible D gene (5 bases). The CDR3 extends over 16 amino acids. Between the trimmed V and J ends, which lost 4 bases and 5 bases, there was a span of 17 bases. Germline V gene sequence: CDR1 SGHDN, CDR2 FVKESK. In DNA form, the CDR3 reads TGTGCCAGCAGCCGCCTTAATACGGGGTGGACCGGGGAGCTGTTTTTT. This translates into CASSRLNTGWTGELFF.

This clonotype was observed a handful of times. The gene calls are TRBV29-1 and TRBJ2-1; D is uncertain. The germline gives CDR1 SQVTM, CDR2 ANQGSEA. The ends were cut back, 1 base at V and 7 bases at J, with 8 bases in the middle. The CDR3 contains 12 residues. CDR3 in DNA: TGCAGCGTTGAAGTAGTCGGGAATGAGCAGTTCTTC. It specifies CSVEVVGNEQFF.

In its sample, this clonotype was seen many times. The rearrangement joins TRBV12-3 or TRBV12-4 to TRBJ1-1; possibly TRBD1 for D (5 bases). The CDR3 consists of 17 residues. V was pared by 4 bases and J by 0 bases, with 18 bases between. DNA of the CDR3: TGTGCCAGCAGTTCCCGGGACCGACCTAATATGAACACTGAAGCTTTCTTT. It encodes CASSSRDRPNMNTEAFF.

The chain has TRBV10-3 and TRBJ1-3, with TRBD1 as a possible D gene (6 bases). V lost 6 bases and J lost 3, with 12 bases in between. Germline loops: CDR1 ENHRY, CDR2 SYGVKD. There are 14 residues in the CDR3. CDR3: CAIRGSGVGNTIYF. The CDR3, as DNA: TGTGCCATCAGGGGATCAGGGGTTGGAAACACCATATATTTT.

This clonotype was seen at least ten times. This chain links TRBV11-2 with TRBJ2-7, with D possibly matching TRBD2 (5 bases). CDR1 is SGHAT and CDR2 is FQNNGV in the germline V gene. V lost 6 bases and J lost 0, with 9 bases in between. This CDR3 has 13 residues. DNA of the CDR3: TGTGCCAGCAGGCGAGGGAGCTCCTACGAGCAGTACTTC. Its translation is CASRRGSSYEQYF.

This chain connects TRBV7-2 to TRBJ1-3; D perhaps matches TRBD1 (6 bases). Germline CDR1 SGHTA, CDR2 FQGNSA. Trimming pared 1 base from V and 4 bases from J, leaving 14 bases between. The CDR3 extends over 16 amino acids. CDR3 sequence reads: CASSLGGPAGGNTIYF. Here the CDR3 DNA reads TGTGCCAGCAGCTTAGGGGGGCCGGCCGGGGGAAACACCATATATTTT.

This clonotype was observed many times. The chain employs TRBV20-1 and TRBJ1-4; TRBD1 aligns across 7 bases. The V and J ends lost 2 bases and 7 bases, in that order; junction bases with no gene match: 4. The germline gives CDR1 DFQATT, CDR2 SNEGSKA (reference sequence). CDR3 length: 13 residues. CDR3 sequence reads: CSARSQGGEKLFF. In DNA, the CDR3 is TGCAGTGCTAGAAGCCAGGGGGGTGAAAAACTGTTTTTT.

This clonotype came up many times. The CDR3 nucleotides read TGTGCCAGCAGCCTGCGGGACCGCTACGAGCAGTACTTC. Its protein product is CASSLRDRYEQYF. The chain combines TRBV7-2 with TRBJ2-7, with D possibly TRBD2 on 6 matching bases. In germline, CDR1 is SGHTA, CDR2 FQGNSA. Trimming pared 5 bases from V and 3 bases from J, leaving 11 bases between. CDR3 size: 13 residues.

The sample holds a few counts of this clonotype. V is TRBV5-1 and J is TRBJ2-5; 7 bases agree with TRBD1. CDR3 length: 14 amino acids. Germline V gene sequence: CDR1 SGHRS, CDR2 YFSETQ. The ends lost 3 bases at V and 7 bases at J; junction bases unmatched: 9. This CDR3 reads CASSSHRGEGTQYF. In DNA form, the CDR3 reads TGCGCCAGCAGCTCCCACAGGGGCGAGGGGACCCAGTACTTC.

Ten or more counts support this clonotype. The chain couples TRBV7-2 to TRBJ2-7; a weak D match, TRBD2 (6 bases). V gave up 3 bases and J gave up 3 bases, with 15 bases separating them. Germline CDR1 reads SGHTA; CDR2 reads FQGNSA. The CDR3 sequence is 15 residues long. CDR3 sequence: CASSFALAEVYEQYF. CDR3 coding DNA: TGTGCCAGCAGCTTCGCTTTAGCGGAGGTCTACGAGCAGTACTTC.

The table lists this clonotype with many counts. The genes are TRBV7-2 and TRBJ2-7; 7 bases match TRBD2. Trimming cost V 5 bases and J 3 bases; bases outside gene matches: 4. From germline, CDR1 is SGHTA and CDR2 FQGNSA. This CDR3 contains 13 residues. The chain's CDR3 is CASSGLGLYEQYF. The CDR3 DNA follows: TGTGCCAGCAGCGGACTAGGTCTCTACGAGCAGTACTTC. The complete variable domain, with remaining parts taken from reference TRBV7-2 and TRBJ2-7, reads GAGVSQSPSNKVTEKGKDVELRCDPISGHTALYWYRQSLGQGLEFLIYFQGNSAPDKSGLPSDRFSAERTGGSVSTLTIQRTQQEDSAVYLCASSGLGLYEQYFGPGTRLTVT.

Ten or more counts support this clonotype. The chain has TRBV30 and TRBJ2-4, with D unresolved. Germline values: CDR1 GTSNPN, CDR2 SVGIG (reference sequence). The germline V and J ends were trimmed by 7 bases and 0 bases, with 10 bases remaining between them. The CDR3 spans 13 residues. In nucleotides, the CDR3 is TGTGCCTCATCTTCCCTAGCCAAAAACATTCAGTACTTC. Translating gives CASSSLAKNIQYF.

The gene calls are TRBV6-5 and TRBJ2-7; D might be TRBD1 (6 bases). CDR1 and CDR2 from the germline V gene are MNHEY and SVGAGI. V gave up 2 bases and J gave up 2 bases, with 10 bases separating them. This CDR3 has 14 residues. CDR3 protein: CASSYLGQTYEQYF. The DNA for the CDR3 is TGTGCCAGCAGTTACCTGGGACAAACCTACGAGCAGTACTTC.

This clonotype was picked up many times. V gene TRBV28 combines with J gene TRBJ2-7; D may be TRBD2 (6 bases). The CDR3 consists of 14 residues. Germline V lookup: CDR1 MDHEN, CDR2 SYDVKM. The V end lost 6 bases, the J end lost 5 bases, and 17 bases lay between the germline ends. CDR3 DNA sequence: TGTGCCAGCAGCCCCTTCGGGAGAGACCACGAGCAGTACTTC. It specifies CASSPFGRDHEQYF.

The V gene is TRBV9, the J gene TRBJ2-7; 8 bases agree with TRBD2. This CDR3 is built from 18 residues. CDR1 is SGDLS and CDR2 is YYNGEE in the germline V gene. With 5 bases clipped from V and 2 bases from J, the junction kept 18 bases outside the gene matches. The CDR3 DNA reads as TGTGCCAGCAGTAAGGAAGTGGGACTAGTGGGAGATCCCTACGAGCAGTACTTC. Protein sequence: CASSKEVGLVGDPYEQYF. The full variable domain, in which reference TRBV9 and TRBJ2-7 provide the parts outside the CDR3, is DSGVTQTPKHLITATGQRVTLRCSPRSGDLSVYWYQQSLDQGLQFLIQYYNGEERAKGNILERFSAQQFPDLHSELNLSSLELGDSALYFCASSKEVGLVGDPYEQYFGPGTRLTVT.

This clonotype was recorded many times. This rearrangement joins TRBV28 to TRBJ2-4; D ambiguous. The CDR3 spans 12 residues. The V end was cut by 3 bases, the J end by 9 bases, with 9 bases between. Germline V CDR1 and CDR2: MDHEN, SYDVKM. CDR3 nucleotide sequence: TGTGCCAGCAGTTTGACACACGGCATTCAGTACTTC. Translation: CASSLTHGIQYF.